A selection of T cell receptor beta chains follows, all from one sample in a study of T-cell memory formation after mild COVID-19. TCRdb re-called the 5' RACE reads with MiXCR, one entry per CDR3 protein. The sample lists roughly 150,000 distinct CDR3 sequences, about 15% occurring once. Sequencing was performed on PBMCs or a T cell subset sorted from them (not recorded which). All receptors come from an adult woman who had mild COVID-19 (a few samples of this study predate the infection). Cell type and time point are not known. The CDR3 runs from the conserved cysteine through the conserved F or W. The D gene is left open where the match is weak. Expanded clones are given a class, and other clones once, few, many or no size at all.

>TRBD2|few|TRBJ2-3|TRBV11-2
TGTGCCAGCAGCTCCGTAGCGGGAGGGCCGAGGACGCAGTATTTT
CASSSVAGGPRTQYF
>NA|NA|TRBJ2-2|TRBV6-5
TGTGCCAGCAGTATGGGTACGAACACCGGGGAGCTGTTTTTT
CASSMGTNTGELFF
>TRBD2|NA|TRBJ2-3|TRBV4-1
TGCGCCAGCAGGTCTAGCGGGGGGGCATATGATACGCAGTATTTT
CASRSSGGAYDTQYF
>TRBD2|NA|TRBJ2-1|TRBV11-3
TGTGCCAGCAGCCCAGGGGGAGCGGGAGGGCCGAACAATGAGCAGTTCTTC
CASSPGGAGGPNNEQFF
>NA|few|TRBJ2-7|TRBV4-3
TGCGCCAGCAGCCAAGATCGCTGGGGACTGGATTCCTACGAGCAGTACTTC
CASSQDRWGLDSYEQYF
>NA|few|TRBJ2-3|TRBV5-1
TGCGCCAGCAGCTTGGAGGTTACCACAGATACGCAGTATTTT
CASSLEVTTDTQYF
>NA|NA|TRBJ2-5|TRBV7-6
TGTGCCAGCAGCTTAAGAGTCTTGGAGGGAAGGGGCACCCAGTACTTC
CASSLRVLEGRGTQYF
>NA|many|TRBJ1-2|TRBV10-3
TGTGCCATCAAGGATCAGGGAAACTATGGCTACACCTTC
CAIKDQGNYGYTF
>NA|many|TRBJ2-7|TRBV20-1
TGCAGTGCTAGAGATCGGCCTGGGTACCCCTACGAGCAGTACTTC
CSARDRPGYPYEQYF
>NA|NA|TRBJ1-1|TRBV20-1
TGCAGTGCTAGAGCCTCCTTCTCGACGAATGAAGCTTTCTTT
CSARASFSTNEAFF
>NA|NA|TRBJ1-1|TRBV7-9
TGTGCCAGCAGGCCGACAGAGAACACTGAAGCTTTCTTT
CASRPTENTEAFF
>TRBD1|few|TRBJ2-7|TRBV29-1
TGCAGCGTTGTCGGGACAGGGGTAACGTCCGAGCAGTACTTC
CSVVGTGVTSEQYF
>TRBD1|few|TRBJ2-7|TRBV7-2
TGTGCCAGCAGCTCCGCGGGGCAGGGGGCCCACGAGCAGTACTTC
CASSSAGQGAHEQYF
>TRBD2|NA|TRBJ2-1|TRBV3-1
TGTGCCAGCAGCCAACTAGCGGTAACCTACAATGAGCAGTTCTTC
CASSQLAVTYNEQFF
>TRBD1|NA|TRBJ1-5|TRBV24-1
TGTGCCACCATGGCAGGGGACAGGGGGGGCAATCAGCCCCAGCATTTT
CATMAGDRGGNQPQHF
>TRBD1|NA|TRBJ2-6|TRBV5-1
TGCGCCAGCGCTACCGTGACAGGGCCCAACGTCCTGACTTTC
CASATVTGPNVLTF
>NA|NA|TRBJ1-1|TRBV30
TGTGCCTGGAACGGGCGATCGGACACTGAAGCTTTCTTT
CAWNGRSDTEAFF
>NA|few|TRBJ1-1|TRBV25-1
TGTGCCAGCAGTCCGACAGGATCGGGCACTGAAGCTTTCTTT
CASSPTGSGTEAFF
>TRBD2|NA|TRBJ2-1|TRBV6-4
TGTGCCAGCAGTCAAACTAGCGGGAGGTTCAATGAGCAGTTCTTC
CASSQTSGRFNEQFF
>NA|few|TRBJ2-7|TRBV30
TGTGCCTGGAGTAGCTCCTACGAGCAGTACTTC
CAWSSSYEQYF
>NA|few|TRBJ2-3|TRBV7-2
TGTGCCAGCAGCAGAAGGGGTGGCACAGATACGCAGTATTTT
CASSRRGGTDTQYF
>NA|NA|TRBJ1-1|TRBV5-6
TGTGCCAGCAGCTTGGAGGGTATCGGTGAAGCTTTCTTT
CASSLEGIGEAFF
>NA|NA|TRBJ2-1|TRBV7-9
TGTGCAAGCAGCTCGGGGGATCCTTACAATGAGCAGTTCTTC
CASSSGDPYNEQFF
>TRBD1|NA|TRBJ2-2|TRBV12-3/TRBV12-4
TGTGCCAGCAGTATCCTGACAGGGGATGGCACCGGGGAGCTGTTTTTT
CASSILTGDGTGELFF
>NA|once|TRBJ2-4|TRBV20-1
TGCAGTGCTAGAGACAGGGGGGTGATAAACATTCAGTACTTC
CSARDRGVINIQYF
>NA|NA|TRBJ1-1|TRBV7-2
TGTGCCAGCGGGGTGGACATCCGATTTGGGACTGAAGCTTTCTTT
CASGVDIRFGTEAFF
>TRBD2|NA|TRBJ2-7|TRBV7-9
TGTGCCAGCAGCGGGCCCGGGACTAGCGGGATAGCCTACGAGCAGTACTTC
CASSGPGTSGIAYEQYF
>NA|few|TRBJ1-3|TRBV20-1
TGCAGTGCTAGAGAGGGGCGCTCTGGAAACACCATATATTTT
CSAREGRSGNTIYF
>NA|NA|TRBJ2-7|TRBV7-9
TGTGCCAGCAGCTTAGTTGGGGGAACCACCTACGAGCAGTACTTC
CASSLVGGTTYEQYF
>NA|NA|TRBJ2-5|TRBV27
TGTGCCAGCAGCTGGCAGGACGGGGAGACCCAGTACTTC
CASSWQDGETQYF
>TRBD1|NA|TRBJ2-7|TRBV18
TGTGCCAGCTCTAACGGCACAGGGGGATTCTACGAGCAGTACTTC
CASSNGTGGFYEQYF
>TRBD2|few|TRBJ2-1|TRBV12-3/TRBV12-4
TGTGCCAGCAGTCCGCCGGTAGCGGGAGTTTACAATGAGCAGTTCTTC
CASSPPVAGVYNEQFF
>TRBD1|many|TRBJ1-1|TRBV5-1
TGCGCCAGCATACACTACGGACAGGGCAAAGCTGAAGCTTTCTTT
CASIHYGQGKAEAFF
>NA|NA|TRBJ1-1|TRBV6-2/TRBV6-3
TGTGCCAGCAGTTACTCCCGGAAGGGAGGGCCGCCTGAAGCTTTCTTT
CASSYSRKGGPPEAFF
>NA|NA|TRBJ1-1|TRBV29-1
TGCAGCGTGGGGACCTGGATGAACACTGAAGCTTTCTTT
CSVGTWMNTEAFF
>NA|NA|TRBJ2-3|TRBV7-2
TGTGCCAGCAGCTCTTACCCGACTGGTGGCACAGATACGCAGTATTTT
CASSSYPTGGTDTQYF
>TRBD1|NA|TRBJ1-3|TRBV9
TGTGCCAGCAGCGTATCTGACAGGGACTCTGGAAACACCATATATTTT
CASSVSDRDSGNTIYF
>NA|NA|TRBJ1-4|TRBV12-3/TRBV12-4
TGTGCCAGCAGTTTGACGACAAGAGAAAAACTGTTTTTT
CASSLTTREKLFF
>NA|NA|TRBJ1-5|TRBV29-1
TGCAGCGTTGGGACTGCGGTCAATCAGCCCCAGCATTTT
CSVGTAVNQPQHF
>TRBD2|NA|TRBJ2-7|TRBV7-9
TGTGCCAGCAGCTTAGGGACTAGCGGGGGACCCGGGCCCTCCTACGAGCAGTACTTC
CASSLGTSGGPGPSYEQYF
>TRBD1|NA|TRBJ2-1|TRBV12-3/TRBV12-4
TGTGCCAGCACCCAGGGGGGCAGGGGGCAGGAGCAGTTCTTC
CASTQGGRGQEQFF
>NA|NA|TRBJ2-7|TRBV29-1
TGCAGCGTTGAAGTCCCTCCCTACGAGCAGTACTTC
CSVEVPPYEQYF
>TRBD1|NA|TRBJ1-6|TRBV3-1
TGTGCCAGCAGACCGCTACAGGGGACCCTCCACTTT
CASRPLQGTLHF
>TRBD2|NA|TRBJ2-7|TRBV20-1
TGCAGTGCTAGAGATAGCGGGGCCTACGAGCAGTACTTC
CSARDSGAYEQYF
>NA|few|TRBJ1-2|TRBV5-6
TGTGCCAGCAGCCAGGACCTCGAATGGTACTATGGCTACACCTTC
CASSQDLEWYYGYTF
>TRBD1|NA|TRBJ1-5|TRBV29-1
TGCAGCGTGGGGACAGGGAGCTCTAGCAATCAGCCCCAGCATTTT
CSVGTGSSSNQPQHF
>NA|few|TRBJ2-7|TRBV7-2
TGTGCCAGCAGCACCTGGACAGCCTCCTACGAGCAGTACTTC
CASSTWTASYEQYF
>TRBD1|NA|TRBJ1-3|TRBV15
TGTGCCACCAGCAGAGATCCATCCGAGACAGGGGGCTTTGGAAACACCATATATTTT
CATSRDPSETGGFGNTIYF
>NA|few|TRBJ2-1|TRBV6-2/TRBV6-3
TGTGCCAGCACCACCGGCGGGTACAATGAGCAGTTCTTC
CASTTGGYNEQFF
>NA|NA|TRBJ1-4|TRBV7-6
TGTGCCAGCAGCTTGACACAGACACCTGTTGCAACTAATGAAAAACTGTTTTTT
CASSLTQTPVATNEKLFF
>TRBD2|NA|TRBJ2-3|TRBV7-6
TGTGCCAGCAGCTTAGCGATTGTGGCGGGAGGCCGCACAGATACGCAGTATTTT
CASSLAIVAGGRTDTQYF
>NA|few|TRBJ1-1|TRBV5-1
TGCGCCAGCAGCTTGGATTTGAGGGCGAGGAACACTGAAGCTTTCTTT
CASSLDLRARNTEAFF
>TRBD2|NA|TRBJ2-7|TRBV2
TGTGCCAGCAGTGAACTAGCGGGAGTCTTATTAGAGCAGTACTTC
CASSELAGVLLEQYF
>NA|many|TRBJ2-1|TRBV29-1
TGCAGCGTTGCCCGGGACACGAACAATGAGCAGTTCTTC
CSVARDTNNEQFF
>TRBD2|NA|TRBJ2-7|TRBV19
TGTGCCAGTAGTGCATTCGTAAGCGGGGGGCGCTCCTACGAGCAGTACTTC
CASSAFVSGGRSYEQYF
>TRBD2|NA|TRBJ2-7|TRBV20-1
TGCAGTGCCCGGGGGGGTCCTAGCGGCCTCTCCTACGAGCAGTACTTC
CSARGGPSGLSYEQYF
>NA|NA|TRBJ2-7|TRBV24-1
TGTGCCACGCGCGGACAGAACTACGAGCAGTACTTC
CATRGQNYEQYF